The clone carrying this TCR beta chain turned up a few times. No antigen is known for it. One entry per CDR3 protein, called by TCRdb with MiXCR from the 5' RACE reads. The repertoire holds some 660,000 distinct CDR3 sequences, 8.6% seen once, with 0.98% in the top ten. The data were taken from a study of identical twins. Whole-study findings and limits: Alpha sequences that were out-of-frame and twin-shared showed an excess of low generation probability. Surplus twin overlap in beta out-of-frame sequences was less pronounced.

CDR1 and CDR2 from the germline V gene are LGHDT and YNNKEL (reference sequence). V was trimmed by 1 base and J by 6 bases, leaving 13 bases between them. The CDR3 has 15 amino acids. The same specimen was also included in a second study, on yellow fever vaccine responses in identical twins. In that study: Twins' vaccine T cell responses reportedly seemed partly convergent and partly personalized.

The sample taken for sequencing was PBMCs. This sequence originates from a woman under 30 in good health. The chain combines TRBV3-1 with TRBJ2-1; D remains unclear. The CDR3 coding sequence is TGTGCCAGCAGCCAAGGGCCCCTCTCGGCCAATGAGCAGTTCTTC. Translated, it gives CASSQGPLSANEQFF.